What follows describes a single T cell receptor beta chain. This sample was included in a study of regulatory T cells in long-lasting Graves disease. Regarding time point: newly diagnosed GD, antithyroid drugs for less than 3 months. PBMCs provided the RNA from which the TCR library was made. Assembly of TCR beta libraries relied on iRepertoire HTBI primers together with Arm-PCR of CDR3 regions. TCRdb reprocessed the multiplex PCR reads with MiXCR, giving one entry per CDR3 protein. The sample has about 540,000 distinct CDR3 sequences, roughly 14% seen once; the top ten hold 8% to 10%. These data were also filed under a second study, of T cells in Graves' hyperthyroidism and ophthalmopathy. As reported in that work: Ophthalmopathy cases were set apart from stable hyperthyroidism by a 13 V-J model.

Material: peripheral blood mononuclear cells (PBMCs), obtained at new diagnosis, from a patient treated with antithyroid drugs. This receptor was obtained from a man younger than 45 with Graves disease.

Written as DNA, the CDR3 is TGTGCCAGCAGCCAGTCTCAGGGATGGTCGGGTTCACCCCTCCACTTT. It codes for CASSQSQGWSGSPLHF. The V and J genes are TRBV3-1 and TRBJ1-6; D perhaps matches TRBD1 (5 bases). Germline loops: CDR1 LGHDT, CDR2 YNNKEL (reference sequence). Trimming pared 3 bases from V and 9 bases from J, leaving 18 bases between. The CDR3 is made up of 16 amino acids.